This T cell receptor (beta chain) was retrieved from a study of CD8 T cells in Susac syndrome. Reverse transcription of about 0.5 to 1 ug RNA used random hexamers. Amplification of TCR beta CDR3 was carried out by immunoSEQ multiplex PCR, which covered 54 Vbeta and 13 Jbeta segments. TCRdb reanalysed the immunoSEQ multiplex PCR reads using MiXCR and keeps one entry per CDR3 protein. The sample includes around 190,000 distinct CDR3 sequences, 85% to 95% of them seen just once. CD8+ and CD4+ T cells taken from blood had their TCR beta sequenced. The healthy controls were matched to patients by age and sex. CD8+ and CD4+ T cells were negatively isolated; TEMRA cells were FACS-enriched. The CDR3 is 15 residues long. The junction had 4 bases not matched to a gene; V was cut back by 2 bases and J by 3 bases. The germline CDR1 and CDR2 sequences are LGHDT and YNNKEL (reference sequence). This clonotype appeared a single time.

The sequenced material came from CD4+ T cells from PBMCs. The sequence came from a human donor in good health. The chain carries TRBV3-1 and TRBJ2-5, with 9 bases lining up with TRBD2. Here the CDR3 reads CASSQPSSGKETQYF. The CDR3, as DNA: TGTGCCAGCAGCCAACCCTCTAGCGGGAAAGAGACCCAGTACTTC.